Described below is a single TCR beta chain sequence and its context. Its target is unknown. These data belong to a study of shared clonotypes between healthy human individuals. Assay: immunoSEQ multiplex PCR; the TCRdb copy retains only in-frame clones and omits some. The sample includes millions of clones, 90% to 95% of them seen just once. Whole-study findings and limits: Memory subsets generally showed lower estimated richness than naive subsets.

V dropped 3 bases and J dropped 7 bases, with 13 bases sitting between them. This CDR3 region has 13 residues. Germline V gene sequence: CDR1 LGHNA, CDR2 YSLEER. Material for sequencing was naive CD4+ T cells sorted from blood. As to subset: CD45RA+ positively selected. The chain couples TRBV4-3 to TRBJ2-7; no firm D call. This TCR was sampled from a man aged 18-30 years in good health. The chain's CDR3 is CASSQDLVGEQYF. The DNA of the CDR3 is TGCGCCAGCAGCCAGGATCTAGTGGGTGAGCAGTACTTC.